This TCR beta chain comes out of a study of T-cell memory formation after mild COVID-19. General observations from the study: Among clones contracting day 15 to 85, CD4/CD8 was balanced, whereas later expanders leaned CD4+.

This CDR3 contains 13 residues. With 3 bases removed from V and 5 bases from J, the gap between germline ends came to 10 bases. This clonotype appeared a few times. Its antigen is unknown. TCRdb reprocessed the 5' RACE reads with MiXCR, giving one entry per CDR3 protein. Of roughly 450,000 distinct CDR3 sequences listed, roughly 18% are singletons. Sequenced input: PBMCs or a T cell subset sorted from them (not recorded which). The sequence came from an adult woman who had mild COVID-19 (a few samples of this study predate the infection). Cell type and time point are not known. The V and J genes are TRBV12-3 or TRBV12-4 and TRBJ2-5; no clear D gene. CDR3 nucleotide sequence: TGTGCCAGCAGTTTTCCATTTAACGAGACCCAGTACTTC. Translated: CASSFPFNETQYF.